Listed below are T cell receptor beta chains from one sample, sequenced in a study of identical twins. TCRdb passed the 5' RACE reads through MiXCR, listing each CDR3 protein once. The top ten hold approximately 0.52% of the sample, which has 450,000 or so distinct CDR3 sequences, about 14% seen once. These data were also reused for a study on yellow fever vaccine responses in identical twins.

The specimen sequenced was CD4+ T cells sorted from blood. The receptors here all came from a woman aged 18-29 years in good health. CDR3s include the opening cysteine and the closing phenylalanine or tryptophan.

j_gene: TRBJ2-7; v_gene: TRBV20-1; CDR3aa: CSATPRDRSYEQYF
j_gene: TRBJ2-3; v_gene: TRBV5-1; CDR3aa: CASSPHPGGTGTDTQYF
j_gene: TRBJ1-4; v_gene: TRBV5-1; CDR3aa: CASSGVTGINEKLFF
j_gene: TRBJ2-2; v_gene: TRBV5-6; CDR3aa: CASSRIDRTNTGELFF
j_gene: TRBJ2-7; v_gene: TRBV12-3/TRBV12-4; CDR3aa: CASSPWKPPYEQYF
j_gene: TRBJ2-5; v_gene: TRBV14; CDR3aa: CASSVKGWYQETQYF
j_gene: TRBJ2-2; v_gene: TRBV5-1; CDR3aa: CASSSSTNTGELFF
j_gene: TRBJ2-7; v_gene: TRBV24-1; CDR3aa: CATSDLPPGQPGYEQYF
j_gene: TRBJ2-3; v_gene: TRBV7-2; CDR3aa: CASSPTGPMDTQYF
j_gene: TRBJ2-4; v_gene: TRBV28; CDR3aa: CASRMPGQGADIQYF
j_gene: TRBJ2-3; v_gene: TRBV11-1; CDR3aa: CASSFPDGSGPRADTQYF
j_gene: TRBJ2-7; v_gene: TRBV15; CDR3aa: CATSRDRQNYEQYF
j_gene: TRBJ2-1; v_gene: TRBV25-1; CDR3aa: CASSVSGTSGRAVNEQFF
j_gene: TRBJ2-2; v_gene: TRBV29-1; CDR3aa: CSVVDVTGRGELFF
j_gene: TRBJ2-3; v_gene: TRBV20-1; CDR3aa: CSARVAGGLADTQYF
j_gene: TRBJ2-3; v_gene: TRBV7-2; CDR3aa: CASSLAAGTSIDTQYF
j_gene: TRBJ2-7; v_gene: TRBV28; CDR3aa: CASSFVGYEQYF
j_gene: TRBJ2-3; v_gene: TRBV5-1; CDR3aa: CASSSEYRKTWTDTQYF
j_gene: TRBJ1-2; v_gene: TRBV4-3; CDR3aa: CASSQEYGISGYTF
j_gene: TRBJ2-3; v_gene: TRBV20-1; CDR3aa: CSARDFRKTTDTQYF
j_gene: TRBJ2-2; v_gene: TRBV29-1; CDR3aa: CSVEYRDRWLTGELFF
j_gene: TRBJ2-2; v_gene: TRBV12-3/TRBV12-4; CDR3aa: CASSLWAGGFTGELFF
j_gene: TRBJ2-5; v_gene: TRBV7-2; CDR3aa: CASSLAGGPFGGEQETQYF
j_gene: TRBJ1-6; v_gene: TRBV7-9; CDR3aa: CASSLVTLPLHF
j_gene: TRBJ2-4; v_gene: TRBV28; CDR3aa: CASASGGAEAKNIQYF
j_gene: TRBJ2-3; v_gene: TRBV29-1; CDR3aa: CSVEDISWTYNTDTQYF
j_gene: TRBJ1-4; v_gene: TRBV29-1; CDR3aa: CSVRGATNEKLFF
j_gene: TRBJ2-1; v_gene: TRBV10-2; CDR3aa: CASSEWAASSRNEQFF
j_gene: TRBJ2-3; v_gene: TRBV5-1; CDR3aa: CASSTLPDLTDTQYF
j_gene: TRBJ2-7; v_gene: TRBV27; CDR3aa: CASSLLADSSYEQYF
j_gene: TRBJ2-3; v_gene: TRBV6-1; CDR3aa: CASTRQGGGSRDTQYF
j_gene: TRBJ2-1; v_gene: TRBV5-6; CDR3aa: CASSLGDTFSYNEQFF
j_gene: TRBJ2-3; v_gene: TRBV28; CDR3aa: CASSPIERRADTQYF
j_gene: TRBJ2-7; v_gene: TRBV29-1; CDR3aa: CSAGQGVHYEQYF
j_gene: TRBJ2-5; v_gene: TRBV27; CDR3aa: CASSLFPGAGTQYF
j_gene: TRBJ2-7; v_gene: TRBV28; CDR3aa: CASSSTHVEYF
j_gene: TRBJ2-1; v_gene: TRBV28; CDR3aa: CASSGRTTYNEQFF
j_gene: TRBJ2-1; v_gene: TRBV5-1; CDR3aa: CASSLGLNNEQFF
j_gene: TRBJ2-7; v_gene: TRBV7-2; CDR3aa: CASSITSGDTYEQYF
j_gene: TRBJ2-1; v_gene: TRBV12-3/TRBV12-4; CDR3aa: CASSRFQGAEQFF